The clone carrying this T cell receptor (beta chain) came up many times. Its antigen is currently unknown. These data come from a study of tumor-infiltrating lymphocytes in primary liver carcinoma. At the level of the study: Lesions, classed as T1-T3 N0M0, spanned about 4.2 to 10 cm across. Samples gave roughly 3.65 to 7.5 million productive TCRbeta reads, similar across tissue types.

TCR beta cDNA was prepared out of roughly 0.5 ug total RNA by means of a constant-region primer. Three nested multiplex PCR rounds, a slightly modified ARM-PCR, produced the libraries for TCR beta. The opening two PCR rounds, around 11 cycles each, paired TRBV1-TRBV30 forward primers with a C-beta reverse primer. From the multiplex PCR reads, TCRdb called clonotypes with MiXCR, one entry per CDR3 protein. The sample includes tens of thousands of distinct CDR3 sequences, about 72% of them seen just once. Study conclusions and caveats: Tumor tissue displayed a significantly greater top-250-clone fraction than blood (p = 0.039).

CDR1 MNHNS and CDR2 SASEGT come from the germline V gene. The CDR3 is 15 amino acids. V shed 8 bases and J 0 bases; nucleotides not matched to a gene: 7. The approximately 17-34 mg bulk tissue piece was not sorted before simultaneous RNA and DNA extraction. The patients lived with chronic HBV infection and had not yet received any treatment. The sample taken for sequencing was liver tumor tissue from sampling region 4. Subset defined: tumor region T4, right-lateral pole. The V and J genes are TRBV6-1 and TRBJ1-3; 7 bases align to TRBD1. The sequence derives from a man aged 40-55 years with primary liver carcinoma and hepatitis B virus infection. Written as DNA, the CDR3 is TGTGCCAGCGCAAGACAGGGCGACTCTGGAAACACCATATATTTT. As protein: CASARQGDSGNTIYF.